These 14 T cell receptor beta chains share one sample of origin, sequenced in a study of response to subunit inactivated influenza vaccine. TCRdb used MiXCR to reprocess the RT-PCR reads, holding one entry per CDR3 protein. This sample carries around 490,000 distinct CDR3 sequences, 6.5% to 8% of them seen once, and the ten largest clones take over 10%. The source material was PBMCs from blood, sampled around 2 years after vaccination. The source is a man aged 50-75 years who received an inactivated influenza vaccine.

The chain joins TRBV6-5 to TRBJ1-2; tentative D call: TRBD1 (6 bases). The CDR3 extends over 13 amino acids. From germline, CDR1 is MNHEY and CDR2 SVGAGI. The V end lost 2 bases, the J end lost 9 bases, and 13 bases lay between the germline ends. The CDR3 nucleotides are TGTGCCAGCAGTTACAGGGGGTTCAGGAGCTACACCTTC. It specifies CASSYRGFRSYTF.

This sequence joins TRBV30 and TRBJ2-5, with unresolved D. Germline V lookup: CDR1 GTSNPN, CDR2 SVGIG (reference sequence). V gave up 3 bases and J gave up 5 bases, with 13 bases separating them. This CDR3 has 13 residues. The CDR3 is CAWSPSRRETQYF. The CDR3 DNA is TGTGCCTGGAGCCCTTCACGTAGGGAGACCCAGTACTTC.

In this sample, this clonotype turned up many times. The rearrangement uses TRBV10-3 and TRBJ1-5; D is unresolved. The V and J ends lost 0 bases and 5 bases respectively, with 2 bases between them. The CDR3 sequence is 12 residues long. Per the germline V gene, CDR1 is ENHRY and CDR2 is SYGVKD. CDR3 DNA sequence: TGTGCCATCAGTGAGTCTGATCAGCCCCAGCATTTT. Its protein product is CAISESDQPQHF.

This clonotype was seen ten or more times. The V call is TRBV12-3 or TRBV12-4, the J call TRBJ2-1; no definite D call. Trimming took 5 bases from V and 0 from J, leaving 5 bases between them. The CDR3 totals 13 residues. Here the CDR3 DNA reads TGTGCCAGCAGTCCACGCTCCTACAATGAGCAGTTCTTC. Translated: CASSPRSYNEQFF.

This clonotype was counted between two and nine times. The CDR3 DNA reads TGTGCCAGCAGTTTAGGCGGGAGACATTGGGGGGATGAGCAGTTCTTC. Encoded protein: CASSLGGRHWGDEQFF. This chain uses TRBV12-3 or TRBV12-4 with TRBJ2-1; 7 nucleotides match TRBD2. V lost 1 base, J lost 8 bases, and 11 bases stayed unmatched. The CDR3 loop spans 16 amino acids.

The rearrangement uses TRBV9 and TRBJ1-6, with 8 positions matching TRBD1. The CDR3 is 15 residues long. Trimming at V came to 4 bases and at J to 6 bases, leaving 6 bases not matched to a gene. Germline CDR1 is SGDLS and CDR2 is YYNGEE. The CDR3 reads CASSPRDRGNSPLHF. CDR3 nucleotide sequence: TGTGCCAGCAGCCCTAGAGACAGGGGTAATTCACCCCTCCACTTT.

The V gene is TRBV11-2, the J gene TRBJ1-2; 9 bases map to TRBD1. This CDR3 has 14 amino acids. Germline trimming cut 5 bases from V and 4 bases from J; bases unmatched to any gene: 5. Per the germline V gene, CDR1 is SGHAT and CDR2 is FQNNGV. For the CDR3, the DNA is TGTGCCAGCAGCCCTCAGACAGGGGGCTATGGCTACACCTTC. Its translation is CASSPQTGGYGYTF.

Comments on this clonotype: One end of the junction varies from germline; a read error may be responsible. This chain connects TRBV24-1 to TRBJ2-5; D may be TRBD1 or TRBD2 (5 bases each). Germline V gene data show CDR1 as KGHDR and CDR2 as SFDVKD. This CDR3 is 15 amino acids long. This CDR3 is CATSDGREWGEIQYF. DNA of the CDR3: TGTGCCACCAGTGACGGCAGGGAGTGGGGAGAGATCCAGTACTTC.

This clonotype was counted between two and nine times. The rearrangement joins TRBV12-3 or TRBV12-4 to TRBJ1-2, with 8 bases that match TRBD1. Germline trimming cut 4 bases from V and 4 bases from J; bases unmatched to any gene: 5. The CDR3 contains 14 residues. CDR3 protein: CASSSLDRAYGYTF. Here the CDR3 DNA reads TGTGCCAGCAGTTCCCTGGACAGGGCCTATGGCTACACCTTC.

J is TRBJ2-5 and V is TRBV7-2; D is possibly TRBD1 (6 bases). Germline assignment: CDR1 SGHTA and CDR2 FQGNSA. The CDR3 runs 14 residues. V was cut by 4 bases and J by 3 bases, with 12 bases left in between. The chain's CDR3 is CASSSQGLKETQYF. DNA for the CDR3: TGTGCCAGCAGCTCCCAGGGGCTTAAAGAGACCCAGTACTTC.

The chain is built from TRBV27 and TRBJ1-2; 7 bases match TRBD1. V was clipped by 0 bases and J by 3 bases; unmatched bases: 7. The CDR3 is made up of 16 amino acids. Germline V gene sequence: CDR1 MNHEY, CDR2 SMNVEV (reference sequence). CDR3 coding DNA: TGTGCCAGCAGTTTATCGAGAACAGGGGAGGACTATGGCTACACCTTC. Its translation: CASSLSRTGEDYGYTF.

This clonotype was detected ten times or more. CDR3 in amino acids: CASSSQGTNYGYTF. In nucleotides, the CDR3 is TGTGCCAGCTCATCACAGGGGACTAACTATGGCTACACCTTC. The chain recombines TRBV18 with TRBJ1-2; TRBD1 matches at 7 bases. Germline-derived CDR1 and CDR2 are KGHSH and LQKENI. The CDR3 has 14 amino acids. After removal of 5 bases from V and 0 bases from J, the junction contained 3 bases not matched to a gene.

This clonotype was recorded many times. The chain recombines TRBV10-3 with TRBJ2-7; no clear D gene. The CDR3 length is 14 residues. The V gene lost 0 bases and the J gene lost 2 bases, with 8 bases spanning the gap. The germline CDR1 and CDR2 sequences are ENHRY and SYGVKD. DNA for the CDR3: TGTGCCATCAGTGAGTCCGGCAGAACCTACGAGCAGTACTTC. It encodes CAISESGRTYEQYF.

This clonotype was seen repeatedly, ten times or more. J is TRBJ2-2 and V is TRBV12-3 or TRBV12-4; D is perhaps TRBD1 (5 bases). V was cut by 5 bases and J by 5 bases, with 9 bases left in between. The CDR3 is made up of 13 amino acids. In nucleotides, the CDR3 is TGTGCCAGCAGTGATGGGGCTACCGGGGAGCTGTTTTTT. Encoded protein: CASSDGATGELFF.